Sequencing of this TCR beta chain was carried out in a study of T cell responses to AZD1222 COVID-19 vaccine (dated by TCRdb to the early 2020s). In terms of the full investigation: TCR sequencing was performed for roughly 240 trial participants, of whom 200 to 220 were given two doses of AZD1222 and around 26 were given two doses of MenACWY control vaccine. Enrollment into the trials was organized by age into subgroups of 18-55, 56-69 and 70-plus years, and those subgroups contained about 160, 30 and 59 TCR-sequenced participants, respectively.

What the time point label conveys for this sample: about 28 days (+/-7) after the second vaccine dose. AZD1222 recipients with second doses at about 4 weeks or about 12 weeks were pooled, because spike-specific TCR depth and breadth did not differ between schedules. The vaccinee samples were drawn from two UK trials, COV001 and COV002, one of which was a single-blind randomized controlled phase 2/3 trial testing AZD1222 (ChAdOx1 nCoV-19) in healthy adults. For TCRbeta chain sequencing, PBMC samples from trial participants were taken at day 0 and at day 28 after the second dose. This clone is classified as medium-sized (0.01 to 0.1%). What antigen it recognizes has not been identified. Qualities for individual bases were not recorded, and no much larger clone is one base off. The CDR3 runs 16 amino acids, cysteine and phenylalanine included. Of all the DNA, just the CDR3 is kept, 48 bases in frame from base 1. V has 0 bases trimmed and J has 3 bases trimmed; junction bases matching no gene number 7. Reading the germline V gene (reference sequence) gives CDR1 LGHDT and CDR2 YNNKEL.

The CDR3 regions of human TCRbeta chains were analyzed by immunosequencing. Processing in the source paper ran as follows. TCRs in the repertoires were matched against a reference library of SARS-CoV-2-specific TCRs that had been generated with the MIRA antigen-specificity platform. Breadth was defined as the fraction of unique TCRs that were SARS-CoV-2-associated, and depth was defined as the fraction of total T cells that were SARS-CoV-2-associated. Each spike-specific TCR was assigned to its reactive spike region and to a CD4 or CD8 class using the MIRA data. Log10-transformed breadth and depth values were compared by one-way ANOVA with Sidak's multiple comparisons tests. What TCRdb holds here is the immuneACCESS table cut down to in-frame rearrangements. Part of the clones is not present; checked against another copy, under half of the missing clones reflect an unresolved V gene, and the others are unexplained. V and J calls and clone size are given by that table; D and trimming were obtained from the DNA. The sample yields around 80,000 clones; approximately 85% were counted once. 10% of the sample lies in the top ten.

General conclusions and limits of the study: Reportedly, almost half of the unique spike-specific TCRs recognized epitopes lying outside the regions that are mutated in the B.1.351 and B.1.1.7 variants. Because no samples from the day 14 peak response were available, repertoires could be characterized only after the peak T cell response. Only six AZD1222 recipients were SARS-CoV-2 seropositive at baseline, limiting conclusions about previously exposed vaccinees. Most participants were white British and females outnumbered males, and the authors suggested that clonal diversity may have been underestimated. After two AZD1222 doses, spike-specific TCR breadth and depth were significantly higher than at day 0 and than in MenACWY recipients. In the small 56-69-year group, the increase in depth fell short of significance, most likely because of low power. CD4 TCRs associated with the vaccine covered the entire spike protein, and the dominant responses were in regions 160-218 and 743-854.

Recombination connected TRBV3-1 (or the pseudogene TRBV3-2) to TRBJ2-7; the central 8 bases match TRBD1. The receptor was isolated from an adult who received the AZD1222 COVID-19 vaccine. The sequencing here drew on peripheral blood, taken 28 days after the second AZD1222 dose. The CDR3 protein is CASSQEYSGQGYEQYF. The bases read TGTGCCAGCAGCCAAGAGTATTCAGGACAGGGCTACGAGCAGTACTTC.